This T cell receptor (beta chain) was sequenced in a study of TIL therapy for anti-PD-1-resistant metastatic lung cancer. Findings and limits, study-wide: Patients were highly selected, enriched for treatment-naive, never-smoker and oncogene-addicted cases.

On this clone itself: The antigen remains unidentified.

Sequencing used immunoSEQ v3. Only in-frame clones appear in the TCRdb table, and some are missing; sequencing was by immunoSEQ multiplex PCR. The top ten clones hold 5.5% to 6% of a sample with 50,000 to 60,000 clones, 71% of them seen once. Indicated time point: pre-treatment sample, taken before nivolumab and TIL therapy. Pleural nodules or supraclavicular lymph nodes made up most of the excised metastases sampled. The receptor comes from a person between 25 and 79 years old with non-small cell lung cancer. This specimen consisted of tumor tissue, obtained at baseline.

CDR3 in amino acids: CASSLKRGQSLHF. CDR3 nucleotides: TGTGCCAGTAGTCTAAAAAGGGGGCAGAGCCTGCATTTT. The rearrangement joins TRBV19 to TRBJ1-5; 7 bases are shared with TRBD1. This CDR3 region has 13 residues. With V trimmed by 5 bases and J by 15 bases, 13 bases remained unmatched. Per the germline V gene, CDR1 is LNHDA and CDR2 is SQIVND (reference sequence).